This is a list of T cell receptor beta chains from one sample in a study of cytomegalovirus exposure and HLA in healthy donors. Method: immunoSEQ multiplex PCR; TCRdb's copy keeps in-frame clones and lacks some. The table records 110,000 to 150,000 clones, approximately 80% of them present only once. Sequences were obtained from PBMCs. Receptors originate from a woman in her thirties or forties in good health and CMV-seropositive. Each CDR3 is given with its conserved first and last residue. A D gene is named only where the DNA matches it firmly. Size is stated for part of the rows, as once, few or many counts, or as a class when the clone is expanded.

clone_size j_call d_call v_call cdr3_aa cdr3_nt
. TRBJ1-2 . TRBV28 CASSFGGYYGYTF TGTGCCAGCAGTTTTGGGGGCTACTATGGCTACACCTTC
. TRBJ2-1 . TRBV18 CASSPGGGYNEQFF TGTGCCAGCTCACCAGGGGGCGGCTACAATGAGCAGTTCTTC
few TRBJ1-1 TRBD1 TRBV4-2 CASSQGGRGLGTEAFF TGTGCCAGCAGCCAAGGTGGCAGGGGGCTCGGAACTGAAGCTTTCTTT
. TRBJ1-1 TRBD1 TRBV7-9 CASSLGTGNTEAFF TGTGCCAGCAGCTTAGGGACAGGGAACACTGAAGCTTTCTTT
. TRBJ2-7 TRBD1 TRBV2 CAGGQGKGSSYEQYF TGTGCCGGGGGACAGGGAAAAGGGTCCTCCTACGAGCAGTACTTC
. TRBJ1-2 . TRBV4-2 CASSQERQANYGYTF TGTGCCAGCAGCCAAGAACGGCAGGCTAACTATGGCTACACCTTC
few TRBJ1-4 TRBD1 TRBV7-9 CASSPRTGVVKLFF TGTGCCAGCAGCCCCCGGACAGGGGTGGTAAAACTGTTTTTT
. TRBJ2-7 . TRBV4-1 CASSREANSYEQYF TGCGCCAGCAGTAGAGAGGCCAATTCCTACGAGCAGTACTTC
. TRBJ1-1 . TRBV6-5 CASMFYRENTEAFF TGTGCCAGCATGTTTTACAGGGAGAACACTGAAGCTTTCTTT
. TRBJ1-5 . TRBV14 CASSQAAGVNQPQHF TGTGCCAGCAGCCAAGCCGCGGGGGTCAATCAGCCCCAGCATTTT
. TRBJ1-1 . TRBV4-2 CASSQDSSSMNTEAFF TGTGCCAGCAGCCAAGATAGTAGCAGCATGAACACTGAAGCTTTCTTT
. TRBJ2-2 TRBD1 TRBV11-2 CASTRTGVGSGELFF TGTGCCAGCACCAGGACAGGGGTCGGATCCGGGGAGCTGTTTTTT
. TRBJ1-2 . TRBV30 CAWSVPGGGYTF TGTGCCTGGAGTGTACCGGGGGGTGGCTACACCTTC
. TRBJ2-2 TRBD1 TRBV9 CASSVGGTGGKESGELFF TGTGCCAGCAGCGTAGGCGGGACAGGGGGGAAAGAGTCCGGGGAGCTGTTTTTT
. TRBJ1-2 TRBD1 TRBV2 CASSDVATGLFGYTF TGTGCCAGCAGTGACGTCGCGACAGGGTTATTCGGCTACACCTTC
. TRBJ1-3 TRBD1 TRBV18 CASSPRTGANTIYF TGTGCCAGCTCACCCAGGACAGGGGCCAACACCATATATTTT
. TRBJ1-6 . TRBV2 CASSEAVSSPLHF TGTGCCAGCAGTGAAGCGGTGAGCTCACCCCTCCACTTT
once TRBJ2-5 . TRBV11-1 CASSLTRSVTQYF TGTGCCAGCAGCTTAACTAGATCGGTGACCCAGTACTTC
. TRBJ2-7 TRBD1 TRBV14 CASSLGQTPSYEQYF TGTGCCAGCAGCCTGGGACAGACTCCCTCCTACGAGCAGTACTTC
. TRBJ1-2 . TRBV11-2 CASSLTDGANYGYTF TGTGCCAGCAGCTTAACCGACGGAGCTAACTATGGCTACACCTTC
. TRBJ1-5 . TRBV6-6 CASSYSSPVRGQPQHF TGTGCCAGCAGTTACTCGAGTCCAGTACGAGGTCAGCCCCAGCATTTT
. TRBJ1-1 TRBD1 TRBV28 CASSLPGTDFFSAEAFF TGTGCCAGCAGCCTTCCTGGGACAGATTTTTTTTCAGCTGAAGCTTTCTTT
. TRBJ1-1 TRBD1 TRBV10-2 CASRLDRANEAFF TGCGCCAGCAGGTTAGACAGGGCTAATGAAGCTTTCTTT
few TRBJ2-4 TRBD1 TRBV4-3 CASSPQEVGTGVGLQYF TGCGCCAGCAGCCCCCAGGAGGTGGGGACAGGGGTGGGCCTTCAGTACTTC
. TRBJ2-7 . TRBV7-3 CASSSAAGSYEQYF TGTGCCAGCAGCTCAGCGGCCGGTTCCTACGAGCAGTACTTC
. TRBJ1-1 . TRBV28 CASSSYWAGGNTEAFF TGTGCCAGCAGTTCCTATTGGGCGGGAGGGAACACTGAAGCTTTCTTT
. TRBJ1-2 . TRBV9 CASSVDGGKDYGYTF TGTGCCAGCAGCGTAGATGGAGGGAAAGACTATGGCTACACCTTC
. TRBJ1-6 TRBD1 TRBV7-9 CASSLVGQGNSPLHF TGTGCCAGCAGCTTAGTAGGACAGGGGAATTCACCCCTCCACTTT
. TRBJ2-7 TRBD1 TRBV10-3 CAISAWTGTYEQYF TGTGCCATCAGCGCCTGGACAGGGACCTACGAGCAGTACTTC
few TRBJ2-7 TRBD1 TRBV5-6 CASSRTGYYEQYF TGTGCCAGCAGCAGGACAGGGTACTACGAGCAGTACTTC
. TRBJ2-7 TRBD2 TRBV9 CASSARLAGDEQYF TGTGCCAGCAGCGCTAGACTAGCGGGAGACGAGCAGTACTTC
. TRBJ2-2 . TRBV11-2 CASSPQPGTYSLRELFF TGTGCCAGCAGCCCTCAACCGGGGACATACAGTCTCAGGGAGCTGTTTTTT
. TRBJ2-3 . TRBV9 CASNTEGVADTQYF TGTGCCAGCAACACAGAGGGAGTGGCGGATACGCAGTATTTT
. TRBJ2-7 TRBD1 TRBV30 CAWSPSDRATYEQYF TGTGCCTGGAGTCCATCGGACAGGGCTACCTACGAGCAGTACTTC
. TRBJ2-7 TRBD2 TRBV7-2 CASSRTSTSGYEQYF TGTGCCAGCAGCCGCACTTCGACTAGCGGGTACGAGCAGTACTTC
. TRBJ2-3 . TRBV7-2 CASSTFGGNTDTQYF TGTGCCAGCAGCACATTTGGGGGGAACACAGATACGCAGTATTTT
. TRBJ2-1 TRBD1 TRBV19 CASSRWGQGRGSYNEQFF TGTGCCAGTAGTAGGTGGGGACAGGGGCGAGGCTCCTACAATGAGCAGTTCTTC
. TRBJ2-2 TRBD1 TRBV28 CASSYIDRGNGELFF TGTGCCAGCAGTTACATCGACAGGGGAAACGGGGAGCTGTTTTTT
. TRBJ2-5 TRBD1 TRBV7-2 CASSPDRGRETQYF TGTGCCAGCAGCCCGGACAGGGGGCGCGAGACCCAGTACTTC
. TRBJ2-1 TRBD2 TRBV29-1 CSVGGGNEQFF TGCAGCGTCGGCGGGGGAAATGAGCAGTTCTTC
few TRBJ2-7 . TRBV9 CASSQGFPNYEQYF TGTGCCAGCAGCCAGGGCTTCCCCAACTACGAGCAGTACTTC
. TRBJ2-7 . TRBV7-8 CASNPRGGEQYF TGTGCCAGCAACCCGAGGGGGGGCGAGCAGTACTTC
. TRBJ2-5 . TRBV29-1 CSVRGIQETQYF TGCAGCGTTAGGGGAATTCAAGAGACCCAGTACTTC
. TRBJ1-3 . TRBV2 CASAGGTSNTIYF TGTGCCTCAGCTGGGGGCACTTCGAACACCATATATTTT
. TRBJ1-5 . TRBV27 CASGFQPQHF TGTGCCAGCGGCTTCCAGCCCCAGCATTTT
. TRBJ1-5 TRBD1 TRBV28 CASSSRTGYQPQHF TGTGCCAGCAGCTCCCGGACAGGGTATCAGCCCCAGCATTTT
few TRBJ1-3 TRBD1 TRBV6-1 CASSVTGSGPLRNTIYF TGTGCCAGCAGTGTGACAGGGTCAGGGCCCCTGAGAAACACCATATATTTT
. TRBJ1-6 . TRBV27 CASIGLRAVEASPLHF TGTGCCAGCATTGGCCTGCGGGCAGTCGAGGCGTCACCCCTCCACTTT
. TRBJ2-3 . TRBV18 CASSPPRDSDYTDTQYF TGTGCCAGCTCACCACCCCGGGACTCGGATTACACAGATACGCAGTATTTT
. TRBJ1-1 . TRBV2 CASSVRGLEAFF TGTGCCAGCAGTGTGAGAGGCCTTGAAGCTTTCTTT
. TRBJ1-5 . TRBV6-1 CASSQAGLNQPQHF TGTGCCAGCAGTCAGGCAGGGCTCAATCAGCCCCAGCATTTT
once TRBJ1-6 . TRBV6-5 CASSSQNRAGYSPLHF TGTGCCAGCAGTTCTCAAAACAGGGCCGGCTATTCACCCCTCCACTTT
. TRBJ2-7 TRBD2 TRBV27 CASRLGSGTRRREQYF TGTGCCAGCAGGTTGGGCTCCGGGACTAGACGGCGCGAGCAGTACTTC
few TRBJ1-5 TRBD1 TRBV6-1 CASSDRGQGGTWGQPQHF TGTGCCAGCAGTGATAGGGGACAGGGGGGCACGTGGGGACAGCCCCAGCATTTT
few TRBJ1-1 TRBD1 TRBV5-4 CASSGGKTGGNTEAFF TGTGCCAGCAGCGGGGGTAAGACAGGGGGGAACACTGAAGCTTTCTTT